Shown below are 11 T cell receptor beta chains from a single sample sequenced in a study of T cell responses to AZD1222 COVID-19 vaccine. Libraries were prepared by immunoSEQ multiplex PCR; TCRdb keeps only in-frame clonotypes and omits some of them. The sample has around 150,000 clones; just under 95% are singletons. Sequencing used peripheral blood, obtained on day 0 of AZD1222 vaccination. The receptors here all came from an adult in good health.

The chain employs TRBV5-4 and TRBJ1-5; D is uncertain. Trimming removed 2 bases at V and 2 bases at J, with 14 bases between. The CDR3 contains 16 residues. Germline assignment: CDR1 SGHNT and CDR2 YYREEE (reference sequence). The CDR3 loop is CASSFKGSMGNQPQHF. For the CDR3, the DNA is TGTGCCAGCAGCTTTAAGGGTTCGATGGGCAATCAGCCCCAGCATTTT. The full variable domain, completed using reference TRBV5-4 and TRBJ1-5, is ETGVTQSPTHLIKTRGQQVTLRCSSQSGHNTVSWYQQALGQGPQFIFQYYREEENGRGNFPPRFSGLQFPNYSSELNVNALELDDSALYLCASSFKGSMGNQPQHFGDGTRLSIL.

The V and J genes are TRBV6-5 and TRBJ1-1, with TRBD1 matching 10 bases. Per the germline V gene, CDR1 is MNHEY and CDR2 is SVGAGI. J gave up 1 base and V 4 bases, and 3 bases lay outside the gene matches. The CDR3 sequence is 15 residues long. CDR3 sequence reads: CASSWTGGTNTEAFF. The CDR3 coding sequence is TGTGCCAGCAGTTGGACAGGGGGGACGAACACTGAAGCTTTCTTT.

The rearrangement links TRBV27 to TRBJ1-2; 7 bases are shared with TRBD1. CDR3 length: 14 residues. The V segment lost 2 bases and the J segment 5 bases; nucleotides outside the gene matches: 5. Germline V gene lookup returns CDR1 MNHEY and CDR2 SMNVEV (reference sequence). CDR3 nucleotides: TGTGCCAGCAGTTTAAAAGGGACAGTGTATGGCTACACCTTC. This gives the protein CASSLKGTVYGYTF.

V and J are TRBV5-5 and TRBJ1-1; no clear D. Trimming took off 1 base at V and 3 bases at J, with 4 bases between the two ends. This CDR3 is built from 12 residues. The germline CDR1 and CDR2 sequences are SGHKS and YYEKEE (reference sequence). The CDR3, as DNA: TGTGCCAGCAGCTTGCGGGACACTGAAGCTTTCTTT. Amino acids: CASSLRDTEAFF.

V gene TRBV12-3 or TRBV12-4 combines with J gene TRBJ2-3; no clear D. Between the trimmed V and J ends, which lost 6 bases and 1 base, there was a span of 5 bases. The CDR3 contains 12 residues. The CDR3 loop is CASSVRTDTQYF. CDR3 coding DNA: TGTGCCAGCAGCGTTCGCACAGATACGCAGTATTTT.

The chain links TRBV5-5 to TRBJ2-7, with a tentative D call TRBD1 (6 bases). Deletions cut 5 bases from V and 6 bases from J, with 12 bases between. There are 12 residues in the CDR3. Germline V CDR1 and CDR2: SGHKS, YYEKEE (reference sequence). CDR3 sequence (DNA): TGTGCCAGCAGGGGAGACAGGATCGAGCAGTACTTC. This sequence encodes CASRGDRIEQYF.

V is TRBV15 and J is TRBJ1-4; unclear D gene. The V gene's germline CDR1 is LNHNV and CDR2 YYDKDF (reference sequence). CDR3 size: 14 residues. Trimming shortened V by 1 base and J by 0 bases, and 3 bases separated the two germline ends. The CDR3 DNA reads TGTGCCACCAGCAGAGCGGCAACTAATGAAAAACTGTTTTTT. It codes for CATSRAATNEKLFF.

In this sample, this clone turned up once. The CDR3, as DNA: TGCGCCAGCAGCTTGGGGCAGCCGCCCCCTGAAAAACTGTTTTTT. This sequence encodes CASSLGQPPPEKLFF. The chain joins TRBV5-1 to TRBJ1-4, with unresolved D. The ends were cut back, 0 bases at V and 7 bases at J, with 13 bases in the middle. This CDR3 is built from 15 residues. Germline lookup yields CDR1 SGHRS and CDR2 YFSETQ.

V and J are TRBV5-1 and TRBJ1-4, with a possible D match to TRBD1 (6 bases). The V and J ends lost 3 bases and 8 bases respectively, with 14 bases between them. The CDR3 runs to 14 residues. Germline V gene data show CDR1 as SGHRS and CDR2 as YFSETQ. The CDR3 here is CASSSGGLEEKLFF. The CDR3 DNA reads as TGCGCCAGCAGCTCTGGGGGGCTGGAAGAAAAACTGTTTTTT.

This sequence joins TRBV3-1 (or the pseudogene TRBV3-2) and TRBJ2-1, with D unclear. The ends were cut back, 1 base at V and 3 bases at J, with 13 bases in the middle. The CDR3 spans 16 residues. CDR1 and CDR2 (germline): LGHDT, YNNKEL (reference sequence). The CDR3 DNA reads TGTGCCAGCAGCCAAGGCGACGGTGCCGGCTACAATGAGCAGTTCTTC. Amino acids: CASSQGDGAGYNEQFF.

This chain links TRBV7-9 with TRBJ1-2; D is possibly TRBD1 (6 bases). The CDR3 has 15 amino acids. Trimming took 1 base from V and 2 from J, leaving 11 bases between them. CDR1 is SEHNR and CDR2 is FQNEAQ in the germline V gene (reference sequence). Here the CDR3 DNA reads TGTGCCAGCAGCTTAGAGGGACACCGAAACTATGGCTACACCTTC. It encodes CASSLEGHRNYGYTF.